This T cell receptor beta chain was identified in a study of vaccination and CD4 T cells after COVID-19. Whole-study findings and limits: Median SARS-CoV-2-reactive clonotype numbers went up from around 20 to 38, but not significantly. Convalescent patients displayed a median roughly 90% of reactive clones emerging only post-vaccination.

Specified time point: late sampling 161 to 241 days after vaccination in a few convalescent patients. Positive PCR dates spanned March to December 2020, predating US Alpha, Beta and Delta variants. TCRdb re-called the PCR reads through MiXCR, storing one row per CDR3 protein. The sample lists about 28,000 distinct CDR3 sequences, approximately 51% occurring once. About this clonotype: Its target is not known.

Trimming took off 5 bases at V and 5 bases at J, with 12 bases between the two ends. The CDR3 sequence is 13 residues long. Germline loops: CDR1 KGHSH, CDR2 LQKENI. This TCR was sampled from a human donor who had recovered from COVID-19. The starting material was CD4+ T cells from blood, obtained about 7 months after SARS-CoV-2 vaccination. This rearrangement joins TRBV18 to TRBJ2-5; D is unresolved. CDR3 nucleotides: TGTGCCAGCTCAGCCCCCTCCGCGGAGACCCAGTACTTC. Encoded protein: CASSAPSAETQYF.